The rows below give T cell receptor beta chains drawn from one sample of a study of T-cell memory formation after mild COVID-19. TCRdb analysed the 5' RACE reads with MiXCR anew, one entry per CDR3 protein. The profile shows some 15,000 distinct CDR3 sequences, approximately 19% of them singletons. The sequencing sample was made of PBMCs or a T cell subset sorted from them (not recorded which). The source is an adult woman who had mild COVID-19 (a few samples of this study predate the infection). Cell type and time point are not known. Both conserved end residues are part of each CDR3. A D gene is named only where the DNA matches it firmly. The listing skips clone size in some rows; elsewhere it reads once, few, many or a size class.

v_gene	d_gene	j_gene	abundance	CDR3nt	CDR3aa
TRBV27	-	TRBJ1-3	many	TGTGCCAGCAGACCAGGGGCAGTTAGCTCTGGAAACACCATATATTTT	CASRPGAVSSGNTIYF
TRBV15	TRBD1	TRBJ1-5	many	TGTGCCACCAGCCCCTTTGTGAGACAGGGCGATCAGCCCCAGCATTTT	CATSPFVRQGDQPQHF
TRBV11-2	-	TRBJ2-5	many	TGTGCCAGCAGCTTAGAGGCAGGGTCCCCAGAGACCCAGTACTTC	CASSLEAGSPETQYF
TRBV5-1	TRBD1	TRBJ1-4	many	TGCGCCAGCAGCTTATCCGGGACAGGGGGAGAAAAACTGTTTTTT	CASSLSGTGGEKLFF
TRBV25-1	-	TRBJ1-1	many	TGTGCCAGCAGTGAACTGGGGACTGAAGCTTTCTTT	CASSELGTEAFF
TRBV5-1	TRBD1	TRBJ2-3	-	TGCGCCAGCAGCAAAGGGACAGGGGGAGGAGATACGCAGTATTTT	CASSKGTGGGDTQYF
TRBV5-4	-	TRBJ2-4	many	TGTGCCAGCAGCTTGGCCGGGGTCAGGGAAAACATTCAGTACTTC	CASSLAGVRENIQYF
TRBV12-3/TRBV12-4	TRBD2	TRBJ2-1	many	TGTGCCAGCAGCCCTCTGGGGGGGGCCTACAATGAGCAGTTCTTC	CASSPLGGAYNEQFF
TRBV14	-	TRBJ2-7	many	TGTGCCAGCAGCCAAGATCGAATGAGCTCCTACGAGCAGTACTTC	CASSQDRMSSYEQYF
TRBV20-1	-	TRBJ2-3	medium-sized	TGCAGTGCTAGAGGGAGGGAGACAGATACGCAGTATTTT	CSARGRETDTQYF